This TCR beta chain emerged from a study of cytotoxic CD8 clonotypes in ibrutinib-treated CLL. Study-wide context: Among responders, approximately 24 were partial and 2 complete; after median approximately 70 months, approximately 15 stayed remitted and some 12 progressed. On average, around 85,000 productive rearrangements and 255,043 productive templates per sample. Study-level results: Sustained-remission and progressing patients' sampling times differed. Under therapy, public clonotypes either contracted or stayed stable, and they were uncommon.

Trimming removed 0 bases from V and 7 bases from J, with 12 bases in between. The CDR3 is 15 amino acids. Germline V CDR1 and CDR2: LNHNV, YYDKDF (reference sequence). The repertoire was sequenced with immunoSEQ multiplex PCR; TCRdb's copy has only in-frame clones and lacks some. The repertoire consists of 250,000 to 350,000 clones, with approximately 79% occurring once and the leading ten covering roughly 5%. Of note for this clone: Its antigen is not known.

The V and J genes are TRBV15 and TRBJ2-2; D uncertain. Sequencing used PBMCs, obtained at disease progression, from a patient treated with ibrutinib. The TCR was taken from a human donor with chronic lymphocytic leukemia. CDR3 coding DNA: TGTGCCACCAGCAGAGAGGCGTTTACCCACGGGGAGCTGTTTTTT. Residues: CATSREAFTHGELFF. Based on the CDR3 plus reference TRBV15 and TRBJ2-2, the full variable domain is DAMVIQNPRYQVTQFGKPVTLSCSQTLNHNVMYWYQQKSSQAPKLLFHYYDKDFNNEADTPDNFQSRRPNTSFCFLDIRSPGLGDTAMYLCATSREAFTHGELFFGEGSRLTVL.